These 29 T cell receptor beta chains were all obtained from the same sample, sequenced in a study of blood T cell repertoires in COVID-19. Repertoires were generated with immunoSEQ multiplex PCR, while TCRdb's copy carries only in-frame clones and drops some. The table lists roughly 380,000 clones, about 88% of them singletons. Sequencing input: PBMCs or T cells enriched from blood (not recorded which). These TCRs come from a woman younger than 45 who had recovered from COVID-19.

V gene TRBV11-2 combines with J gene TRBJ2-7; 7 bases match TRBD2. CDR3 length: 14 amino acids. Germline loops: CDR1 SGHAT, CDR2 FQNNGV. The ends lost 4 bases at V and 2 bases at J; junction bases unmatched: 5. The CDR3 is CASSSQGGTYEQYF. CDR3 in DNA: TGTGCCAGCAGCTCGCAGGGAGGGACCTACGAGCAGTACTTC.

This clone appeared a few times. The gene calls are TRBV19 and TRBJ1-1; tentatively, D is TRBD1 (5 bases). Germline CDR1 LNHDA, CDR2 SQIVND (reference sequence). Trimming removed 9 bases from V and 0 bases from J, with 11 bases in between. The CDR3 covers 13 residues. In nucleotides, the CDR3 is TGTGCCAGCAGGGTCGGAGTGAACACTGAAGCTTTCTTT. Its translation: CASRVGVNTEAFF.

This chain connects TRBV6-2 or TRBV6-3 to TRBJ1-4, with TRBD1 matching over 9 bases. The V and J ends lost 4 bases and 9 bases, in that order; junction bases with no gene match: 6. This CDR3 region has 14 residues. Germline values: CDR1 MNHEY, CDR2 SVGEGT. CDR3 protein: CASSSTGGSKKLFF. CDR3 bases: TGTGCCAGCAGTTCGACAGGGGGAAGCAAAAAACTGTTTTTT.

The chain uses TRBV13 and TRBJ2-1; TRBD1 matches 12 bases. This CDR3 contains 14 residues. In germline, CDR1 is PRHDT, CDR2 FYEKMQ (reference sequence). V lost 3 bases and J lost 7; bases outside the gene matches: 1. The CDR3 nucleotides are TGTGCCAGCAGCTTGGGACAGGGGGCGAATGAGCAGTTCTTC. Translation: CASSLGQGANEQFF.

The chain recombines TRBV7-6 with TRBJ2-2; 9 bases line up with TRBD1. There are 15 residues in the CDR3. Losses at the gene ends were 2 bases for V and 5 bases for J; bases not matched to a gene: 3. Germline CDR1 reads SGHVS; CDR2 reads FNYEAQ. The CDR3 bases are TGTGCCAGCAGCTTAATACAGGGGGCGACCGGGGAGCTGTTTTTT. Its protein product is CASSLIQGATGELFF.

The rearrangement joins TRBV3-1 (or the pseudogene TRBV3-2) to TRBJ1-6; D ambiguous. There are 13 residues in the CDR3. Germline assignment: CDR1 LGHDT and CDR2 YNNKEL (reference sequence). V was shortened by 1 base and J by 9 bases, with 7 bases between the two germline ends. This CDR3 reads CASSQGAGSPLHF. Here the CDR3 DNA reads TGTGCCAGCAGCCAAGGGGCCGGTTCACCCCTCCACTTT.

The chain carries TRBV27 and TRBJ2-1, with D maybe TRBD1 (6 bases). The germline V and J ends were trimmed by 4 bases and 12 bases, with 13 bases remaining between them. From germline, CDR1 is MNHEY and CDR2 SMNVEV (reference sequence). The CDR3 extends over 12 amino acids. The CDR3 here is CASSSQGSGQFF. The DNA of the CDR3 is TGTGCCAGCAGTTCCCAGGGGTCAGGGCAGTTCTTC.

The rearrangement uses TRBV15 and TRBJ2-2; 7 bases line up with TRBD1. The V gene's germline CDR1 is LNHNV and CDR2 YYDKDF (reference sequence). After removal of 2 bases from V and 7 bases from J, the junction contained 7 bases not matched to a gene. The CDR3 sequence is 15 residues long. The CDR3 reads CATSRSDREGGELFF. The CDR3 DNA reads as TGTGCCACCAGCAGATCCGACAGGGAAGGCGGGGAGCTGTTTTTT.

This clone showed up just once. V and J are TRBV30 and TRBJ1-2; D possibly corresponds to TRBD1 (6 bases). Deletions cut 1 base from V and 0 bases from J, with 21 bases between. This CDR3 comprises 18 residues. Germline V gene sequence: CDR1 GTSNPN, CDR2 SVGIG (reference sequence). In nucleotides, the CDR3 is TGTGCCTGGAGTGAGATAGTTAGCCGGGACACCCCTAACTATGGCTACACCTTC. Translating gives CAWSEIVSRDTPNYGYTF.

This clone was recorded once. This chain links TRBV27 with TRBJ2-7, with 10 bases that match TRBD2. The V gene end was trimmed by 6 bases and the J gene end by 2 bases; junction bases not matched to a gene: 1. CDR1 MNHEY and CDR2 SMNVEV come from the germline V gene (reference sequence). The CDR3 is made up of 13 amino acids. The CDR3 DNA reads TGTGCCAGCAGGACTAGCGGGCCCTACGAGCAGTACTTC. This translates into CASRTSGPYEQYF.

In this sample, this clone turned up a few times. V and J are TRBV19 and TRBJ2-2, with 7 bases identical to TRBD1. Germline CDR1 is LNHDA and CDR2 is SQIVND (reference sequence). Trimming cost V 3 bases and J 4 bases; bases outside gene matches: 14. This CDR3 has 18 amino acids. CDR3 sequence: CASSIAPWDSAGTGELFF. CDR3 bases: TGTGCCAGTAGTATCGCCCCGTGGGACAGCGCCGGCACCGGGGAGCTGTTTTTT.

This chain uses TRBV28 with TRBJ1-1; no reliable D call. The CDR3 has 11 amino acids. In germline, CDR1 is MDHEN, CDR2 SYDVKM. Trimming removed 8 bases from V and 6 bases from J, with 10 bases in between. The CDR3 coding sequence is TGTGCCAGCGGACTGGCCCCTGAAGCTTTCTTT. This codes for CASGLAPEAFF.

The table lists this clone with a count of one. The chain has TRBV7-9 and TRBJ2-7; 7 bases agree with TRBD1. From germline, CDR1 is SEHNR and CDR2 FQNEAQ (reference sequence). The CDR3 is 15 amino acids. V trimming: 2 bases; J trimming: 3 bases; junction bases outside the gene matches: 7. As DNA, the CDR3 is TGTGCCAGCAGCTTAAGGACAGGTGCCGACTACGAGCAGTACTTC. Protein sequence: CASSLRTGADYEQYF.

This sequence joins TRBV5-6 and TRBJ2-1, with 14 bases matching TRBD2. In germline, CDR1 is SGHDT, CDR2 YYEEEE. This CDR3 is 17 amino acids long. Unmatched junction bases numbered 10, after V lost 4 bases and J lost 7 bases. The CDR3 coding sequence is TGTGCCAGCAGCCAGACTAGCGGGAGGGCCGCGTGGAATGAGCAGTTCTTC. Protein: CASSQTSGRAAWNEQFF.

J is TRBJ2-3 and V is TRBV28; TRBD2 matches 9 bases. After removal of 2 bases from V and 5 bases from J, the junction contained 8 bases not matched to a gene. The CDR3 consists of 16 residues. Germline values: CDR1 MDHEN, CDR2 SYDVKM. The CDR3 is CASSLQAGGALDTQYF. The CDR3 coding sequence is TGTGCCAGCAGTTTACAAGCGGGGGGCGCCTTAGATACGCAGTATTTT.

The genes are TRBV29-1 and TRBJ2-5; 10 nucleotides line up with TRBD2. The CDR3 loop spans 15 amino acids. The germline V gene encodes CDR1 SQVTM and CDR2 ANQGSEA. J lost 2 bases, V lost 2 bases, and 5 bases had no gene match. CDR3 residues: CSVELAGDQQETQYF. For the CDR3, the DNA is TGCAGCGTTGAACTAGCGGGGGACCAACAAGAGACCCAGTACTTC.

Here the CDR3 reads CASSQFGRGIFEQYF. CDR3 nucleotides: TGTGCCAGCAGCCAATTTGGCAGGGGTATATTCGAGCAGTACTTC. This chain links TRBV14 with TRBJ2-7; possible D gene TRBD1, 6 bases. The V end lost 2 bases, the J end lost 6 bases, and 17 bases lay between the germline ends. Germline V gene data show CDR1 as SGHDN and CDR2 as FVKESK. This CDR3 is 15 amino acids long.

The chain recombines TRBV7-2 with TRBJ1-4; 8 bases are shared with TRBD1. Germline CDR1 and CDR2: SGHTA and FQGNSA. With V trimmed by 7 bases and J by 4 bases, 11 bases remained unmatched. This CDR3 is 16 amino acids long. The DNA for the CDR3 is TGTGCCAGCACCCCCTATAAAACAGGGGGTAATGAAAAACTGTTTTTT. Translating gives CASTPYKTGGNEKLFF.

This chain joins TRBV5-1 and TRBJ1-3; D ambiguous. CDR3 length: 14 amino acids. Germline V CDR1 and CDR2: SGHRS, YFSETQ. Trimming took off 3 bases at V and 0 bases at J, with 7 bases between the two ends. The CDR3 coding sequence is TGCGCCAGCAGCTCTTCAGGCTCTGGAAACACCATATATTTT. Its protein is CASSSSGSGNTIYF.

CDR3 loop: CASSLSGTGVDEQYF. CDR3 bases: TGTGCCAGCAGCTTGTCCGGGACAGGGGTGGACGAGCAGTACTTC. The J gene is TRBJ2-7, the V gene TRBV5-4; 10 bases are a match to TRBD1. Germline trimming cut 1 base from V and 5 bases from J; bases unmatched to any gene: 6. The CDR3 loop spans 15 amino acids. Looked up from germline, CDR1 is SGHNT and CDR2 is YYREEE (reference sequence).

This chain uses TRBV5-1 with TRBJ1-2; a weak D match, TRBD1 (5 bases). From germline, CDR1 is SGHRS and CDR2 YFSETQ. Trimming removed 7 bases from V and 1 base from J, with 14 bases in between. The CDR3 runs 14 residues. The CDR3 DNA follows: TGCGCCAGCGCCAACTTCGGGGGTAACTATGGCTACACCTTC. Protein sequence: CASANFGGNYGYTF.

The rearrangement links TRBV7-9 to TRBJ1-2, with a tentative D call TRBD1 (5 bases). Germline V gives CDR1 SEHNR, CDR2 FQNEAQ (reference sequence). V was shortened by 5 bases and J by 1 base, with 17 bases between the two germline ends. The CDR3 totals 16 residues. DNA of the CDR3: TGTGCCAGCAGCCAAGGAGGGGCAGACTTTAACTATGGCTACACCTTC. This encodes CASSQGGADFNYGYTF.

CDR3 nucleotides: TGTGCCAGCAGTTTATCAGGAGAAAGCTCCTATAATTCACCCCTCCACTTT. It codes for CASSLSGESSYNSPLHF. The V gene is TRBV27, the J gene TRBJ1-6; the D is unclear. V was trimmed by 0 bases and J by 0 bases, leaving 9 bases between them. CDR3 length: 17 amino acids. CDR1 and CDR2 from the germline V gene are MNHEY and SMNVEV (reference sequence).

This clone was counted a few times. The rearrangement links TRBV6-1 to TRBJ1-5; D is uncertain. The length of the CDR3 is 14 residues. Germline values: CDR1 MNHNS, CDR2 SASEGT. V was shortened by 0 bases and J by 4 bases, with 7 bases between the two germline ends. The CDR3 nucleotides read TGTGCCAGCAGTGAAGCGTCGGGGAATCAGCCCCAGCATTTT. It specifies CASSEASGNQPQHF.

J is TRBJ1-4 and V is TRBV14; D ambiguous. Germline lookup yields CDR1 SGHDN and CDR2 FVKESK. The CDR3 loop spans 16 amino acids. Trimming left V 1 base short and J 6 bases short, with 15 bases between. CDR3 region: CASSQASEGPYEKLFF. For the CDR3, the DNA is TGTGCCAGCAGCCAAGCTTCTGAGGGTCCTTATGAAAAACTGTTTTTT.

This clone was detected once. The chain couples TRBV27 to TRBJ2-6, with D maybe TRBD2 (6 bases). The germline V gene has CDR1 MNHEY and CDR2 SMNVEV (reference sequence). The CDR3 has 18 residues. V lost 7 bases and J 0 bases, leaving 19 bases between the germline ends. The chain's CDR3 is CASTKRIGGISGANVLTF. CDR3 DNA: TGTGCCAGCACCAAACGTATCGGGGGTATCTCTGGGGCCAACGTCCTGACTTTC.

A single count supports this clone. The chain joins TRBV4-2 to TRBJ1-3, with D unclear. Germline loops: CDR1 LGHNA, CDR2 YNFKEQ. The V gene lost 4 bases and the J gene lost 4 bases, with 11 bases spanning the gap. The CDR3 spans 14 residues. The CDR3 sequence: CASSRGAIGNTIYF. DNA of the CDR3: TGTGCCAGCAGCCGAGGAGCCATCGGAAACACCATATATTTT.

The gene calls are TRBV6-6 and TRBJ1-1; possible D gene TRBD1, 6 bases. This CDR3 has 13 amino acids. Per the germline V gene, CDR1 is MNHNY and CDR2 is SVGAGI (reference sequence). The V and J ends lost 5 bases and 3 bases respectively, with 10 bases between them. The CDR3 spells CASSGTLYTEAFF. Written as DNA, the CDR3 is TGTGCCAGCAGTGGGACACTTTACACTGAAGCTTTCTTT.

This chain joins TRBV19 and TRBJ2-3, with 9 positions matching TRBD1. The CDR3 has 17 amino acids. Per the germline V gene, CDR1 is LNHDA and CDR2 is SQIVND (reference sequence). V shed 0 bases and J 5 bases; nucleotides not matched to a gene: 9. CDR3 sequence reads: CASSIEGWGQGLDTQYF. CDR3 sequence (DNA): TGTGCCAGTAGTATAGAGGGTTGGGGACAGGGTTTAGATACGCAGTATTTT.